One and the same sample provided the 16 T cell receptor beta chains below, sequenced in a study of blood T cell repertoires in COVID-19. TCRdb's table, derived via immunoSEQ multiplex PCR, lists solely in-frame clones and lacks some. The table has 200,000 to 250,000 clones, around 81% seen once. Input material: peripheral blood. The source of these receptors is a young man who had recovered from COVID-19.

This chain connects TRBV19 to TRBJ1-2; no definite D call. Per germline, CDR1 LNHDA and CDR2 SQIVND (reference sequence). V lost 3 bases and J lost 6, with 11 bases in between. This CDR3 region has 13 residues. The CDR3 loop is CASSIGVRNGYTF. CDR3 sequence (DNA): TGTGCCAGTAGTATCGGGGTCAGAAATGGCTACACCTTC. Complete variable domain (other parts from reference TRBV19 and TRBJ1-2): DGGITQSPKYLFRKEGQNVTLSCEQNLNHDAMYWYRQDPGQGLRLIYYSQIVNDFQKGDIAEGYSVSREKKESFPLTVTSAQKNPTAFYLCASSIGVRNGYTFGSGTRLTVV.

A word on this clone: The same CDR3 arises from other DNA sequences in this sample as well. The V and J genes are TRBV6-5 and TRBJ2-1; 10 positions agree with TRBD2. V was pared by 2 bases and J by 2 bases, with 0 bases of the junction left unmatched. CDR1 and CDR2 (germline): MNHEY, SVGAGI. The CDR3 contains 15 residues. The CDR3 DNA sequence: TGTGCCAGCAGTTACAGCGGGGGGGCCTACAATGAGCAGTTCTTC. Protein product: CASSYSGGAYNEQFF.

The chain uses TRBV28 and TRBJ2-3, with D perhaps matching TRBD1 (5 bases). The CDR3 is 15 residues long. The germline V gene has CDR1 MDHEN and CDR2 SYDVKM. The V and J ends lost 5 bases and 0 bases respectively, with 12 bases between them. CDR3 region: CASSAQVLSTDTQYF. The CDR3 coding sequence is TGTGCCAGCAGTGCACAGGTCCTAAGCACAGATACGCAGTATTTT.

The chain is built from TRBV19 and TRBJ1-1; TRBD1 matches 8 bases. The V segment lost 2 bases and the J segment 4 bases; nucleotides outside the gene matches: 3. The CDR3 has 14 residues. Germline CDR1 LNHDA, CDR2 SQIVND (reference sequence). The CDR3 sequence: CASSIQGATTEAFF. The CDR3 DNA sequence: TGTGCCAGTAGTATACAGGGGGCGACCACTGAAGCTTTCTTT.

V gene TRBV5-1 combines with J gene TRBJ2-5; TRBD2 matches at 9 bases. J lost 5 bases, V lost 5 bases, and 10 bases had no gene match. From germline, CDR1 is SGHRS and CDR2 YFSETQ. This CDR3 has 15 amino acids. The chain's CDR3 is CASSSAGGRGETQYF. CDR3 DNA: TGCGCCAGCAGTTCTGCGGGGGGGCGAGGGGAGACCCAGTACTTC.

The V call is TRBV11-2, the J call TRBJ1-4; D is possibly TRBD1 (6 bases). V was cut by 1 base and J by 10 bases, with 10 bases left in between. Per germline, CDR1 SGHAT and CDR2 FQNNGV. The CDR3 extends over 13 amino acids. The CDR3 DNA reads as TGTGCCAGCAGCTTAGCGACAGGCGGAAAACTGTTTTTT. This gives the protein CASSLATGGKLFF.

CDR3 protein: CATRQGRDTQYF. CDR3 coding DNA: TGTGCCACCAGGCAGGGTAGAGATACGCAGTATTTT. The V and J genes are TRBV15 and TRBJ2-3, with D maybe TRBD1 (5 bases). The CDR3 is 12 amino acids. V lost 6 bases and J 5 bases, leaving 9 bases between the germline ends. Germline V CDR1 and CDR2: LNHNV, YYDKDF (reference sequence).

On this clone itself: Other DNA sequences in the same sample also yield this CDR3. The J gene is TRBJ2-7, the V gene TRBV20-1; D is perhaps TRBD2 (5 bases). Germline V gene lookup returns CDR1 DFQATT and CDR2 SNEGSKA (reference sequence). Trimming pared 1 base from V and 5 bases from J, leaving 6 bases between. This CDR3 has 11 residues. In DNA form, the CDR3 reads TGCAGTGCTAGAGGAGGGCACGAGCAGTACGTC. Residues: CSARGGHEQYV.

Worth noting for this clone: The same CDR3 also results from other DNA sequences found in this sample. The V gene is TRBV4-2, the J gene TRBJ1-2; D is ambiguous. Deletions cut 1 base from V and 6 bases from J, with 6 bases between. The CDR3 is made up of 12 amino acids. Germline CDR1 reads LGHNA; CDR2 reads YNFKEQ. CDR3 sequence: CASSQAGDGYTF. In DNA form, the CDR3 reads TGTGCCAGCAGCCAAGCCGGGGATGGCTACACCTTC.

This sequence joins TRBV19 and TRBJ2-3, with 7 bases aligning to TRBD1. Germline V gene lookup returns CDR1 LNHDA and CDR2 SQIVND (reference sequence). The CDR3 is 17 amino acids. The V gene end was trimmed by 6 bases and the J gene end by 2 bases; junction bases not matched to a gene: 14. DNA of the CDR3: TGTGCCAGTAGAGACCCAAGACAGGGAGAATTCACAGATACGCAGTATTTT. Protein: CASRDPRQGEFTDTQYF.

The rearrangement links TRBV5-1 to TRBJ2-7, with a weak D call TRBD2 (6 bases). The CDR3 totals 14 residues. V was trimmed by 0 bases and J by 4 bases, leaving 11 bases between them. CDR1 SGHRS and CDR2 YFSETQ come from the germline V gene. This CDR3 is CASSLAGGRYEQYF. The CDR3 bases are TGCGCCAGCAGCTTGGCCGGGGGAAGGTACGAGCAGTACTTC.

The genes are TRBV7-6 and TRBJ2-5, with a possible D match to TRBD1 (5 bases). The CDR3 has 13 residues. Deletions cut 5 bases from V and 8 bases from J, with 15 bases between. Germline lookup yields CDR1 SGHVS and CDR2 FNYEAQ. CDR3 bases: TGTGCCAGCAGCCCAGCCCCCGACAGCACCCAGTACTTC. Its translation: CASSPAPDSTQYF.

This chain connects TRBV2 to TRBJ1-2; D gene uncertain. Germline assignment: CDR1 SNHLY and CDR2 FYNNEI. The V gene lost 7 bases and the J gene lost 1 base, with 10 bases spanning the gap. The CDR3 has 13 residues. CDR3 sequence reads: CASNEGRNYGYTF. The CDR3, as DNA: TGTGCCAGCAACGAGGGCCGTAACTATGGCTACACCTTC.

The chain is built from TRBV19 and TRBJ1-5; possible D gene TRBD1, 5 bases. This CDR3 spans 17 amino acids. Germline CDR1 LNHDA, CDR2 SQIVND (reference sequence). Trimming shortened V by 5 bases and J by 0 bases, and 17 bases separated the two germline ends. The CDR3 nucleotides are TGTGCCAGTAGTCCACCCGGGGGTTTGGGTAGCAATCAGCCCCAGCATTTT. This sequence encodes CASSPPGGLGSNQPQHF.

Here the CDR3 DNA reads TGTGCCAGCAGCTTCGGGACAGGGCAGGGCTACACCTTC. Protein sequence: CASSFGTGQGYTF. The gene calls are TRBV11-2 and TRBJ1-2; TRBD1 agrees at 9 bases. With 3 bases clipped from V and 8 bases from J, the junction kept 4 bases outside the gene matches. Germline V gene data show CDR1 as SGHAT and CDR2 as FQNNGV. The CDR3 has 13 amino acids.

V usage is TRBV7-2 and J usage is TRBJ2-1, with 9 positions matching TRBD2. Germline V gene sequence: CDR1 SGHTA, CDR2 FQGNSA. The CDR3 spans 16 residues. V shed 0 bases, J shed 8 bases, and the junction held 8 bases outside the gene matches. CDR3 nucleotide sequence: TGTGCCAGCAGCTTAGCTGGCGGGGGGGCCTTCCATGAGCAGTTCTTC. It specifies CASSLAGGGAFHEQFF.